The 10 T cell receptor beta chains given below trace back to one sample, sequenced in a study of blood T cell repertoires in COVID-19 (dated by TCRdb to the early 2020s). Library creation used the immunoSEQ multiplex PCR assay. TCRdb's version of the immuneACCESS table is confined to in-frame rearrangements and falls short of the full clone set. An unresolved V gene accounts for under half of the shortfall where checked; the remainder is of unknown origin. This sample has roughly 100,000 clones in its table, and 84% of those were observed once. More than 10% of the sample comes from the top ten. Sequencing used peripheral blood. These receptors all stem from a human donor in a cohort sampled during active COVID-19.

This clone was observed a handful of times. The gene calls are TRBV7-8 and TRBJ1-6; D remains unclear. Trimming shortened V by 7 bases and J by 7 bases, and 8 bases separated the two germline ends. CDR1 and CDR2 from the germline V gene are SGHVS and FQNEAQ. The CDR3 runs to 12 residues. CDR3 nucleotides: TGTGCCAGCACGAGAGCGAATTCACCCCTCCACTTT. It codes for CASTRANSPLHF.

The chain recombines TRBV6-5 with TRBJ2-2, with D possibly being TRBD1 (6 bases). V was cut by 6 bases and J by 5 bases, with 10 bases left in between. This CDR3 has 13 amino acids. Germline V CDR1 and CDR2: MNHEY, SVGAGI. Here the CDR3 reads CASRNGQTGELFF. The CDR3 DNA is TGTGCCAGCAGGAACGGACAGACCGGGGAGCTGTTTTTT.

The CDR3 nucleotides are TGTGCCAGCAGGCTGGGAGGGCTGAACACTGAAGCTTTCTTT. Its protein is CASRLGGLNTEAFF. The chain has TRBV2 and TRBJ1-1; D remains ambiguous. Between the trimmed V and J ends, which lost 6 bases and 0 bases, there was a span of 11 bases. The CDR3 consists of 14 residues. Looked up from germline, CDR1 is SNHLY and CDR2 is FYNNEI.

This chain links TRBV5-1 with TRBJ1-5; 7 nucleotides line up with TRBD1. The CDR3 length is 15 residues. Germline V gene data show CDR1 as SGHRS and CDR2 as YFSETQ. The V gene end was trimmed by 2 bases and the J gene end by 4 bases; junction bases not matched to a gene: 6. The chain's CDR3 is CASSLGGLGNQPQHF. Written as DNA, the CDR3 is TGCGCCAGCAGCTTAGGGGGCTTGGGGAATCAGCCCCAGCATTTT. Combining the CDR3 with reference TRBV5-1 and TRBJ1-5 gives the whole variable domain KAGVTQTPRYLIKTRGQQVTLSCSPISGHRSVSWYQQTPGQGLQFLFEYFSETQRNKGNFPGRFSGRQFSNSRSEMNVSTLELGDSALYLCASSLGGLGNQPQHFGDGTRLSIL.

This clone has only a few counts. CDR3 sequence: CASSLNRNYGYTF. The CDR3 DNA is TGTGCCAGCAGCTTGAACAGGAACTATGGCTACACCTTC. The rearrangement uses TRBV5-4 and TRBJ1-2, with D perhaps TRBD1 (5 bases). Germline V lookup: CDR1 SGHNT, CDR2 YYREEE (reference sequence). The V gene lost 1 base and the J gene lost 2 bases, with 6 bases spanning the gap. This CDR3 comprises 13 residues.

This clone was picked up a small number of times. The chain is built from TRBV7-2 and TRBJ1-6, with D perhaps TRBD1 (5 bases). Trimming left V 5 bases short and J 2 bases short, with 16 bases between. The CDR3 has 17 amino acids. The germline CDR1 and CDR2 sequences are SGHTA and FQGNSA. The CDR3 is CASSQQGGVTYNSPLHF. In DNA, the CDR3 is TGTGCCAGCAGCCAGCAGGGTGGAGTAACCTATAATTCACCCCTCCACTTT.

The gene calls are TRBV18 and TRBJ2-7; 9 bases are shared with TRBD1. CDR3 size: 14 residues. Germline trimming cut 4 bases from V and 4 bases from J; bases unmatched to any gene: 5. Germline V lookup: CDR1 KGHSH, CDR2 LQKENI. CDR3 residues: CASSQETGGYEQYF. The CDR3 DNA sequence: TGTGCCAGCTCACAGGAGACAGGGGGTTACGAGCAGTACTTC.

This clone came up once. This sequence joins TRBV13 and TRBJ1-4; TRBD1 might be the D (6 bases). Per germline, CDR1 PRHDT and CDR2 FYEKMQ (reference sequence). Trimming cost V 4 bases and J 3 bases, with 12 bases left between them. The CDR3 extends over 15 amino acids. The DNA of the CDR3 is TGTGCCAGCAGCTCAACAGGGTCGGCTAATGAAAAACTGTTTTTT. It is translated as CASSSTGSANEKLFF. Full variable domain (missing parts from reference TRBV13 and TRBJ1-4): AAGVIQSPRHLIKEKRETATLKCYPIPRHDTVYWYQQGPGQDPQFLISFYEKMQSDKGSIPDRFSAQQFSDYHSELNMSSLELGDSALYFCASSSTGSANEKLFFGSGTQLSVL.

The chain uses TRBV2 and TRBJ1-4; D remains ambiguous. Germline-derived CDR1 and CDR2 are SNHLY and FYNNEI. Trimming left V 3 bases short and J 2 bases short, with 10 bases between. The CDR3 contains 15 residues. The chain's CDR3 is CASSEEVGTNEKLFF. Here the CDR3 DNA reads TGTGCCAGCAGTGAGGAGGTGGGGACTAATGAAAAACTGTTTTTT.

This clone has just a few counts. The chain uses TRBV29-1 and TRBJ2-7, with 10 bases fitting TRBD1. The CDR3 contains 13 residues. The V gene's germline CDR1 is SQVTM and CDR2 ANQGSEA. V lost 4 bases, J lost 2 bases, and 2 bases stayed unmatched. The chain's CDR3 is CSVGGQGAYEQYF. The CDR3 DNA sequence: TGCAGCGTTGGCGGACAGGGGGCCTACGAGCAGTACTTC.